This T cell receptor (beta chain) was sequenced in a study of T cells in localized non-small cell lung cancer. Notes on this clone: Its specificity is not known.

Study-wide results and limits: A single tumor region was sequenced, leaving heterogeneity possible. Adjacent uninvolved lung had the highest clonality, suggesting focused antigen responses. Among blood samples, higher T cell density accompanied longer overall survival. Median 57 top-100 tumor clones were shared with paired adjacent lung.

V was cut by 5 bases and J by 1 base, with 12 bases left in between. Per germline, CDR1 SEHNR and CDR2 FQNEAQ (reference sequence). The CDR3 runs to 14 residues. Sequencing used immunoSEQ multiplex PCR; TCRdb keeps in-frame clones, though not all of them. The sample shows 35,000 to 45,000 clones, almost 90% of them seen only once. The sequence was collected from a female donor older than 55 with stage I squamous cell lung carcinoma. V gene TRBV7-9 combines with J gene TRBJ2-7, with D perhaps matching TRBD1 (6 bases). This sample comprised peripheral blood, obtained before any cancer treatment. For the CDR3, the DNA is TGTGCCAGCAGCCAAATCGGACAGTCCTACGAGCAGTACTTC. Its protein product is CASSQIGQSYEQYF.